This TCR beta chain is from a study of OX40 agonist ivuxolimab in advanced cancers. With respect to the entire study: The costimulatory receptor OX40 (CD134) was targeted by ivuxolimab, a fully human IgG2 agonistic monoclonal antibody. Partial responses occurred in three dose-escalation patients, of whom one had hepatocellular carcinoma and two had cutaneous melanoma. Among the approximately 54 dose-escalation patients, about 19 had hepatocellular carcinoma, some 15 melanoma, 9 renal cell carcinoma and 9 head and neck cancer. The point of sequencing TCRbeta in the periphery was to test whether ivuxolimab changed TCR sequence diversity and drove clonal T-cell expansion. The paper describes the monotherapy dose-escalation part (N of about 52 patients) of the phase I trial of ivuxolimab. In the dose-escalation cohort, around four fifths of patients were male, and the mean age was approximately 60 years, with a range of about 23 to 90. Intravenous ivuxolimab was administered to patients every 2 weeks at six dose levels: 0.01, 0.1, 0.3, 1.5, 3 and 10 mg/kg. Patients were allowed to have had prior anti-PD-1, anti-PD-L1 or anti-CTLA-4 therapy, and around 40% of the dose-escalation patients had previously received checkpoint inhibitors. On the study overall, not on this receptor specifically: The antigen specificity of the clonally expanded peripheral T cells was not determined. After ivuxolimab, expanded clones were on average more numerous among CD8+ T cells than among CD4+ T cells. Low levels of normalized T-cell clonal expansion were also seen in some patients who did not respond. At doses of 0.1 to 3.0 mg/kg, clonal expansion of both CD4+ and CD8+ T cells in blood was seen between baseline and week 6. In the 0.1-3.0 mg/kg groups, partial responders had among the lowest normalized peripheral clonal expansion, particularly in CD8+ T cells.

V loses 2 bases of germline sequence and J loses 6 bases, and the interval between the two ends is 19 bases. CDR1 GTSNPN and CDR2 SVGIG are derived from the germline V gene (reference sequence). Reading from cysteine to phenylalanine, the CDR3 counts 15 amino acids. Only CDR3 DNA remains: 45 bases, in frame from the first base. The trial excluded patients who had a history of autoimmune disease or were on systemic immunosuppression. Peripheral blood for TCR sequencing was collected from all dose cohorts at baseline, on cycle 4 day 1, and on cycle 7 day 1. The samples were taken from a phase I, first-in-human, multicenter, open-label dose-escalation trial of ivuxolimab. Adults with locally advanced or metastatic melanoma, renal cell carcinoma, hepatocellular carcinoma or head and neck squamous cell carcinoma were enrolled in the trial. Before TCR sequencing, CD4+ T cells and CD8+ T cells from peripheral blood were sorted into separate populations.

Genomic DNA was isolated from the sorted cells so that the TCRbeta CDR3 region could be sequenced. The immunoSEQ Assay was used for sequencing of TCRbeta CDR3 regions. TCRdb re-hosts the immuneACCESS table, in-frame sequences only. Its copies lack some clones; in the studies checked, an unresolved V gene accounts for under half of them, and the cause for the rest is not known. This sample lists approximately 94,000 clones; 70% to 90% were detected once. Around 0.16% of the sample is held by the ten biggest clonotypes. With regard to this clone: Its antigen is still unknown. The record has no base qualities; no much larger clone is one base away.

Sample: CD4+ or CD8+ T cells sorted from blood, taken in a trial of the OX40 agonist ivuxolimab. This sequence was found in an adult with an advanced solid tumor such as melanoma, head and neck, liver or kidney cancer. Here the chain combines TRBV30 and TRBJ1-1; matching of 6 bases hints at TRBD1 as the D gene. The CDR3 sequence is CAWSTGSQGQAEAFF. In nucleotide form, the sequence is TGTGCCTGGAGTACGGGATCCCAGGGGCAGGCTGAAGCTTTCTTT. The variable domain in full, with residues beyond the CDR3 obtained from the reference TRBV30 and TRBJ1-1 genes, is SQTIHQWPATLVQPVGSPLSLECTVEGTSNPNLYWYRQAAGRGLQLLFYSVGIGQISSEVPQNLSASRPQDRQFILSSKKLLLSDSGFYLCAWSTGSQGQAEAFFGQGTRLTVV.